This T cell receptor (beta chain) was sequenced during a study of CD8 T cells in Susac syndrome. With random hexamers, 0.5 to 1 ug RNA was reverse transcribed. TCRdb fed the immunoSEQ multiplex PCR reads into MiXCR, producing one record per CDR3 protein. The repertoire includes more than 100,000 distinct CDR3 sequences, roughly 80% of them detected once, and roughly 0.5% sits in the top ten. Between the trimmed V and J ends, which lost 5 bases and 0 bases, there was a span of 18 bases. The germline CDR1 and CDR2 sequences are SNHLY and FYNNEI. The CDR3 consists of 17 residues. This chain links TRBV2 with TRBJ2-3; no firm D call. The sequenced material came from CD8+ T cells from PBMCs. This receptor was identified in a human donor with multiple sclerosis. Written as DNA, the CDR3 is TGTGCCAGCAGTACCCATGAAGCCCAGAGTAGCACAGATACGCAGTATTTT. As protein: CASSTHEAQSSTDTQYF.